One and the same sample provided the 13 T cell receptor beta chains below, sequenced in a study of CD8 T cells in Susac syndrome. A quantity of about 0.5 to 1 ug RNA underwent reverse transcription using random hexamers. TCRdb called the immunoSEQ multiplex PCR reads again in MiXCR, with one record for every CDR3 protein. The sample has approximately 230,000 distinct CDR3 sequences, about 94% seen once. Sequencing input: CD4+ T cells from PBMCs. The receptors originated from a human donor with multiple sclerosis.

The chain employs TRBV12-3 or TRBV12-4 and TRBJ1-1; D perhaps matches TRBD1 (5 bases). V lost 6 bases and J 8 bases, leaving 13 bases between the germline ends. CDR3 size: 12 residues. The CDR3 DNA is TGTGCCAGCAGAACCCAGGGTGTCGAAGCTTTCTTT. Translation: CASRTQGVEAFF.

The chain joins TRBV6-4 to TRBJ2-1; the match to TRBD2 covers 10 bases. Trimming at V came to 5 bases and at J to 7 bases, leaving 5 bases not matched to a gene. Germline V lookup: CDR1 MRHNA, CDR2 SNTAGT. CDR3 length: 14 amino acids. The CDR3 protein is CASSILAGVNEQFF. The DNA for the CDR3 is TGTGCCAGCAGTATCCTAGCGGGGGTTAATGAGCAGTTCTTC.

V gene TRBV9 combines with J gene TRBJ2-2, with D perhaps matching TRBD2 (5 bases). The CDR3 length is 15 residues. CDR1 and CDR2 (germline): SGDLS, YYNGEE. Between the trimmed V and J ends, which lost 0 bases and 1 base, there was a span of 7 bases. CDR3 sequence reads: CASSVGAGNTGELFF. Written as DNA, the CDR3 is TGTGCCAGCAGCGTAGGTGCGGGGAACACCGGGGAGCTGTTTTTT.

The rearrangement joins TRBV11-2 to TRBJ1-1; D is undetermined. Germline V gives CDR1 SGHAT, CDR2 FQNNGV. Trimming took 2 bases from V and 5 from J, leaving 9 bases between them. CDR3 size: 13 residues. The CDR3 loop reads CASSLSFATEAFF. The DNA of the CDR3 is TGTGCCAGCAGCTTAAGTTTTGCGACTGAAGCTTTCTTT.

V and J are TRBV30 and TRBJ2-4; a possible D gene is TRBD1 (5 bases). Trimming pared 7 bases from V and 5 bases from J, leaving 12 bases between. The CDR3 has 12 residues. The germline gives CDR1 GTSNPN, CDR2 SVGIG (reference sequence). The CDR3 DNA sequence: TGTGCCTCTGGGGCAGGGCAAAACATTCAGTACTTC. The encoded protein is CASGAGQNIQYF.

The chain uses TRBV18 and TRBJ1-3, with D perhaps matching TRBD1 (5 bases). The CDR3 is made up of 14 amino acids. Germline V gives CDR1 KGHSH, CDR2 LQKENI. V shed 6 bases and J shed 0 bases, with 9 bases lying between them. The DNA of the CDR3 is TGTGCCAGCTCCAGGGACGGCTCTGGAAACACCATATATTTT. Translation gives CASSRDGSGNTIYF.

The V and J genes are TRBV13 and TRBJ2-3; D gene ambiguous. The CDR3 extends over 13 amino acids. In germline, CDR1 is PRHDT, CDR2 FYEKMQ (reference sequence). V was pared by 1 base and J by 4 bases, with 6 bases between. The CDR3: CASSLEASDTQYF. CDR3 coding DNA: TGTGCCAGCAGCTTAGAGGCGTCAGATACGCAGTATTTT. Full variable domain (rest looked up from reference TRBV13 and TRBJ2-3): AAGVIQSPRHLIKEKRETATLKCYPIPRHDTVYWYQQGPGQDPQFLISFYEKMQSDKGSIPDRFSAQQFSDYHSELNMSSLELGDSALYFCASSLEASDTQYFGPGTRLTVL.

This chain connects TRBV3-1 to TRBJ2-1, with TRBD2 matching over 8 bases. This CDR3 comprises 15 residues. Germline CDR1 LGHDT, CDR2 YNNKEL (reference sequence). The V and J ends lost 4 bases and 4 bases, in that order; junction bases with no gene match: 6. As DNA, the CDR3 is TGTGCCAGCAGCCCTATTTCGGGGGGGTACAATGAGCAGTTCTTC. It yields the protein CASSPISGGYNEQFF.

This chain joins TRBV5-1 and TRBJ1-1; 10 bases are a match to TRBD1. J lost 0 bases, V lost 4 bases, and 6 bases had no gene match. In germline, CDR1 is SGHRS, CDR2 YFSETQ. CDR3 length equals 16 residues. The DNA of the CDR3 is TGCGCCAGCAGCCACGCGGGACAGGGGTTGAACACTGAAGCTTTCTTT. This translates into CASSHAGQGLNTEAFF.

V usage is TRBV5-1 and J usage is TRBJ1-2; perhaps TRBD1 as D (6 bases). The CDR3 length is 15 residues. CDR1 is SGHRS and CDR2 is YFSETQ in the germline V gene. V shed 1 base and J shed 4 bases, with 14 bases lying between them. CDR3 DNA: TGCGCCAGCAGCTTGACCAGGGGTATCTTCTATGGCTACACCTTC. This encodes CASSLTRGIFYGYTF.

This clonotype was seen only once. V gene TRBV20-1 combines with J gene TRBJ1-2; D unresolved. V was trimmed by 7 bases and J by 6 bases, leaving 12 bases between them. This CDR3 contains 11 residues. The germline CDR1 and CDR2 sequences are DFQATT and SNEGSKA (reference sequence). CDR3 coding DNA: TGCAGTGTATTCCGGGCGAATGGCTACACCTTC. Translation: CSVFRANGYTF.

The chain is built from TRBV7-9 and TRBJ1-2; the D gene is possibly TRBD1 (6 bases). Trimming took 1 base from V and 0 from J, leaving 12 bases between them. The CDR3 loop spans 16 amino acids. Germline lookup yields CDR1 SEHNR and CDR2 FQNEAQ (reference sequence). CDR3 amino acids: CASSLGGQRANYGYTF. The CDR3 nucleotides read TGTGCCAGCAGCTTAGGCGGACAGAGGGCTAACTATGGCTACACCTTC.

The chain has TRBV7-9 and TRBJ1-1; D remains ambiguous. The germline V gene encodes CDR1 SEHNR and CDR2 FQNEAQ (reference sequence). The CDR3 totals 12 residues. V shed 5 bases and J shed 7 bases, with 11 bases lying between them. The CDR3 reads CASSQRPDEAFF. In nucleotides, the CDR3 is TGTGCCAGCAGCCAGAGGCCGGATGAAGCTTTCTTT.